These T cell receptor beta chains were read from a single sample in a study of early T cells in non-severe SARS-CoV-2 infection. One entry per CDR3 protein, called by TCRdb with MiXCR from the 5' RACE reads. This sample yields some 28,000 distinct CDR3 sequences, of which about 4.6% are seen a single time; around 10% belongs to the top ten. The sequenced sample was whole blood. Source of these receptors: an adult who was a healthcare worker with PCR-confirmed SARS-CoV-2 infection or an uninfected control (not recorded which). CDR3s include the opening cysteine and the closing phenylalanine or tryptophan. The order of the fields is J gene, clone size, V gene, CDR3 protein. Clone size is not always given. Where it is, it says once, few, many or a class for expanded clones.

TRBJ2-5,many,TRBV20-1,CSAGDRVETQYF
TRBJ1-1,-,TRBV20-1,CSADGPELNTEAFF
TRBJ1-2,many,TRBV29-1,CSVVVGSYGYTF
TRBJ1-1,many,TRBV10-3,CAISEGPRAGEAFF
TRBJ1-1,many,TRBV6-6,CASSAGAAILRNTEAFF
TRBJ2-7,medium-sized,TRBV7-9,CASSLDGLYEQYF
TRBJ2-7,-,TRBV7-9,CASSLMGSGGRSSYEQYF
TRBJ2-5,many,TRBV2,CASNIGGLAETQYF
TRBJ1-1,many,TRBV7-6,CASSLALDRDTEAFF
TRBJ2-2,many,TRBV10-1,CASSANPGNTGELFF
TRBJ2-7,-,TRBV4-1,CASSQGNRAWGEQYF
TRBJ2-3,many,TRBV6-4,CASSEGSTDTQYF
TRBJ1-5,few,TRBV24-1,CATSDARTGHQPQHF
TRBJ1-2,many,TRBV5-1,CASSLAWGRTLNYGYTF
TRBJ2-7,medium-sized,TRBV7-2,CASSLAGGRGGKEQYF
TRBJ1-1,many,TRBV6-4,CATTDYRGEAFF
TRBJ2-1,few,TRBV5-1,CASSATHTGDKTYNEQFF
TRBJ1-1,many,TRBV7-9,CASSSGTAMNTEAFF
TRBJ2-1,medium-sized,TRBV3-1,CASEGRLYNEQFF
TRBJ1-1,many,TRBV20-1,CSAREQGVRTEAFF
TRBJ2-4,many,TRBV7-9,CASSFTGAGKNIQYF
TRBJ1-1,many,TRBV7-2,CASSPGQGWNTEAFF
TRBJ1-1,-,TRBV12-2,CASRLSSPTGNTEAFF
TRBJ2-2,few,TRBV24-1,CATSDPDPKSNTGELFF
TRBJ2-3,many,TRBV7-6,CASTLLGFGTDTQYF
TRBJ1-6,many,TRBV4-2,CASSQSPRTGGLFHF
TRBJ2-1,-,TRBV20-1,CSAPQRDGRSYNEQFF
TRBJ1-1,many,TRBV7-9,CASSPLWGGTEAFF
TRBJ2-3,many,TRBV12-3/TRBV12-4,CASSLSPGGRVDTQYF
TRBJ1-2,many,TRBV5-8,CASTWGRGRAFGYTF
TRBJ2-7,many,TRBV29-1,CSVEDLGDSEQYF
TRBJ2-1,many,TRBV5-1,CASSPGQGADNEQFF